This TCR beta chain stems from a study of cytomegalovirus exposure and HLA in healthy donors. The PCR employed 60 Vbeta primers together with 13 Jbeta primers. Sequencing used immunoSEQ multiplex PCR; TCRdb keeps in-frame clones, though not all of them. The table records 150,000 to 160,000 clones, 75% to 85% of them present only once. The germline V gene has CDR1 MDHEN and CDR2 SYDVKM. The CDR3 covers 17 residues. V trimming: 4 bases; J trimming: 0 bases; junction bases outside the gene matches: 9. Input material: PBMCs. The receptor was derived from a man aged 25-40 years in good health and CMV-seropositive. The rearrangement joins TRBV28 to TRBJ1-5; 7 bases match TRBD1. DNA of the CDR3: TGTGCCAGCAGTTCCGGGACAGAGAGACTTAGCAATCAGCCCCAGCATTTT. Encoded protein: CASSSGTERLSNQPQHF.